This TCR beta chain originates from a study of sequential checkpoint blockade in melanoma. Overall study context: Randomization was 1:1 between first-line nivolumab→ipilimumab and ipilimumab→nivolumab.

Treatment reported: randomized to nivolumab then ipilimumab (arm A) or the reverse (arm B). Live CD3+CD8+ CD19− CD56− cells were sorted from PBMCs. The repertoire was sequenced with immunoSEQ multiplex PCR; TCRdb's copy has only in-frame clones and lacks some. The sample gives some 32,000 clones, approximately 82% of which show up once; roughly 18% is in the top ten. The CDR3 runs 14 residues. Per the germline V gene, CDR1 is SGDLS and CDR2 is YYNGEE. Trimming cost V 0 bases and J 3 bases; bases outside gene matches: 0. The sequence was obtained from a human donor with melanoma. This specimen consisted of CD8+ T cells sorted from blood (inferred from file names), obtained from a patient given nivolumab and ipilimumab in sequence. The chain couples TRBV9 to TRBJ2-7, with TRBD1 matching 10 bases. The CDR3 DNA reads TGTGCCAGCAGCGTAGGGGACAGGGGCTACGAGCAGTACTTC. Residues: CASSVGDRGYEQYF.